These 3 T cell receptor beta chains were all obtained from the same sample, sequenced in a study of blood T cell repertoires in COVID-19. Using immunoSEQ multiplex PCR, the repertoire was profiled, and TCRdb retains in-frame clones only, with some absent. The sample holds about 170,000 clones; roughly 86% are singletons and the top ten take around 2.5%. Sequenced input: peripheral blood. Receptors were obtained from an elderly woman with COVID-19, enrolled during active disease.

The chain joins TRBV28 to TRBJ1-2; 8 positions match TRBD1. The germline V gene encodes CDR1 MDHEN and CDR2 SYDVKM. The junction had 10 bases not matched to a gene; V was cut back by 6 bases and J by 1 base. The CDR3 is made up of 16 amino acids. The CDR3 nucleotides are TGTGCCAGCAGCTTAGGACAGGGCACTATTAACTATGGCTACACCTTC. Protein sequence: CASSLGQGTINYGYTF.

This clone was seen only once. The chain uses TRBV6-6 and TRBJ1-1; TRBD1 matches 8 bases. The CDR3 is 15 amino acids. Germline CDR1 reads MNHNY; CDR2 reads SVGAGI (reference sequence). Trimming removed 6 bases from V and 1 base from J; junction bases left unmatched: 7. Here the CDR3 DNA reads TGTGCCAGCAGATCTCAGGGGGCGGCGAACACTGAAGCTTTCTTT. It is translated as CASRSQGAANTEAFF.

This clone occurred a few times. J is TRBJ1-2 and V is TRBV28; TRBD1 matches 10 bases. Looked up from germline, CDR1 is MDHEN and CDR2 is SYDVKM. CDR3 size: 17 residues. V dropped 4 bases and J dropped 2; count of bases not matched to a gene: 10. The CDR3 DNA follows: TGTGCCAGCAGTTCCCCGGGACAGGGGACAACAAACTATGGCTACACCTTC. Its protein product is CASSSPGQGTTNYGYTF.